The 17 T cell receptor beta chains in this list originate from one sample, sequenced in a study of technical replicates of blood from a few donors. Profiled with immunoSEQ multiplex PCR; TCRdb holds only in-frame clones, not every one. The sample consists of under 95,000 clones, approximately 95% of them appearing once. Sequencing was done on a sample of T cells isolated from PBMCs. The receptors shown here come from a human donor in good health.

V and J are TRBV28 and TRBJ2-1, with D maybe TRBD1 (7 bases). Trimming left V 7 bases short and J 6 bases short, with 10 bases between. Per germline, CDR1 MDHEN and CDR2 SYDVKM. There are 12 residues in the CDR3. The CDR3 nucleotides are TGTGCCAGCAACAGGGGAGGCAATGAGCAGTTCTTC. The encoded protein is CASNRGGNEQFF.

The chain recombines TRBV7-6 with TRBJ2-7; 8 positions match TRBD2. Germline V gene lookup returns CDR1 SGHVS and CDR2 FNYEAQ. Germline trimming cut 3 bases from V and 3 bases from J; bases unmatched to any gene: 4. The CDR3 totals 14 residues. CDR3 in DNA: TGTGCCAGCAGCTTTAGCGGGGTGAGCTACGAGCAGTACTTC. Protein product: CASSFSGVSYEQYF.

V usage is TRBV29-1 and J usage is TRBJ2-3; possibly TRBD2 for D (5 bases). The CDR3 consists of 15 residues. Trimming cost V 7 bases and J 4 bases, with 21 bases left between them. Germline values: CDR1 SQVTM, CDR2 ANQGSEA. The CDR3 region is CSAEPEAEASDTQYF. In nucleotides, the CDR3 is TGCAGCGCTGAGCCCGAGGCGGAGGCTTCAGATACGCAGTATTTT.

The V gene is TRBV2, the J gene TRBJ2-1, with D perhaps TRBD2 (5 bases). Germline lookup yields CDR1 SNHLY and CDR2 FYNNEI. The CDR3 loop spans 16 amino acids. V dropped 3 bases and J dropped 7 bases, with 19 bases sitting between them. This chain's CDR3 is CASSEERVDRLNEQFF. The CDR3 DNA sequence: TGTGCCAGCAGTGAGGAGAGGGTTGATCGGCTAAATGAGCAGTTCTTC.

CDR3 region: CASSDVYSYEQYF. As DNA, the CDR3 is TGCGCCAGCAGTGATGTGTATTCCTACGAGCAGTACTTC. The rearrangement joins TRBV10-2 to TRBJ2-7; D is ambiguous. The CDR3 is made up of 13 amino acids. The V and J ends lost 3 bases and 1 base respectively, with 7 bases between them. Germline V lookup: CDR1 WSHSY, CDR2 SAAADI.

This clone showed up just once. This chain joins TRBV5-1 and TRBJ1-1, with 9 positions matching TRBD1. V gave up 4 bases and J gave up 5 bases; unmatched junction bases: 9. Germline V gene lookup returns CDR1 SGHRS and CDR2 YFSETQ. The CDR3 has 15 residues. The CDR3 region is CASSHKQGATTEAFF. In DNA, the CDR3 is TGCGCCAGCAGCCACAAACAGGGGGCGACTACTGAAGCTTTCTTT.

The rearrangement joins TRBV7-8 to TRBJ2-7, with D perhaps matching TRBD2 (5 bases). The CDR3 totals 17 residues. Per the germline V gene, CDR1 is SGHVS and CDR2 is FQNEAQ. The germline V and J ends were trimmed by 5 bases and 4 bases, with 24 bases remaining between them. CDR3: CASSRLHEGLLRYEQYF. Written as DNA, the CDR3 is TGTGCCAGCAGCCGATTACACGAGGGCTTACTACGGTACGAGCAGTACTTC.

The chain has TRBV10-3 and TRBJ2-7; D is perhaps TRBD1 (5 bases). Germline V lookup: CDR1 ENHRY, CDR2 SYGVKD. Trimming stripped 0 bases from V and 6 bases from J, with 15 bases between. The CDR3 runs to 15 residues. The CDR3, as DNA: TGTGCCATCAGTGAGTCGAAGGGGCTGGACCCCGAGCAGTACTTC. Translation: CAISESKGLDPEQYF.

The genes are TRBV5-6 and TRBJ1-2, with a weak D call TRBD1 (6 bases). Trimming pared 4 bases from V and 4 bases from J, leaving 11 bases between. The CDR3 is 13 residues long. Germline assignment: CDR1 SGHDT and CDR2 YYEEEE. CDR3 amino acids: CASSNRVSYGYTF. DNA for the CDR3: TGTGCCAGCAGCAACAGGGTATCCTATGGCTACACCTTC.

V gene TRBV27 combines with J gene TRBJ2-7; a possible D gene is TRBD2 (6 bases). CDR1 and CDR2 from the germline V gene are MNHEY and SMNVEV (reference sequence). The CDR3 is 15 residues long. V shed 1 base and J shed 2 bases, with 12 bases lying between them. CDR3 bases: TGTGCCAGCAGTTTATTGGGGACTCACACCTACGAGCAGTACTTC. Its translation: CASSLLGTHTYEQYF.

V gene TRBV6-1 combines with J gene TRBJ2-3, with a possible D match to TRBD1 (5 bases). The CDR3 totals 15 residues. V was shortened by 4 bases and J by 2 bases, with 13 bases between the two germline ends. Germline CDR1 reads MNHNS; CDR2 reads SASEGT. The CDR3 protein is CASSGRQIPTDTQYF. DNA of the CDR3: TGTGCCAGCAGTGGTCGACAGATCCCCACAGATACGCAGTATTTT.

The rearrangement links TRBV18 to TRBJ2-1; 9 bases fit TRBD2. This CDR3 has 17 residues. V was clipped by 0 bases and J by 3 bases; unmatched bases: 6. The V gene's germline CDR1 is KGHSH and CDR2 LQKENI. The CDR3 coding sequence is TGTGCCAGCTCACCACCGGGGCGGGGGGGGAACTACAATGAGCAGTTCTTC. Translating it yields CASSPPGRGGNYNEQFF.

The chain has TRBV29-1 and TRBJ2-3; D might be TRBD2 (5 bases). Germline V gene sequence: CDR1 SQVTM, CDR2 ANQGSEA. The ends were cut back, 6 bases at V and 2 bases at J, with 15 bases in the middle. The CDR3 loop spans 14 amino acids. CDR3 coding DNA: TGCAGCGTGGAGGCAGCTATATCCACAGATACGCAGTATTTT. Translating it yields CSVEAAISTDTQYF.

The rearrangement joins TRBV27 to TRBJ2-6; D is unclear. The CDR3 covers 17 residues. Germline lookup yields CDR1 MNHEY and CDR2 SMNVEV (reference sequence). V lost 1 base, J lost 3 bases, and 13 bases lay in between. CDR3 sequence (DNA): TGTGCCAGCAGTTTATTTATACGAGGTTATGGGGCCAACGTCCTGACTTTC. This translates into CASSLFIRGYGANVLTF. The whole variable domain, remainder taken from reference TRBV27 and TRBJ2-6, is EAQVTQNPRYLITVTGKKLTVTCSQNMNHEYMSWYRQDPGLGLRQIYYSMNVEVTDKGDVPEGYKVSRKEKRNFPLILESPSPNQTSLYFCASSLFIRGYGANVLTFGAGSRLTVL.

The chain is built from TRBV10-3 and TRBJ1-5, with 10 bases that match TRBD1. CDR3 size: 17 residues. Germline V gene data show CDR1 as ENHRY and CDR2 as SYGVKD. J gave up 3 bases and V 2 bases, and 7 bases lay outside the gene matches. The CDR3 sequence is CAISETETGGLNQPQHF. The CDR3 DNA follows: TGTGCCATCAGTGAGACCGAGACAGGGGGCCTCAATCAGCCCCAGCATTTT.

V is TRBV9 and J is TRBJ2-5; weak D call: TRBD2 (6 bases). CDR3 length equals 14 residues. Between the trimmed V and J ends, which lost 2 bases and 3 bases, there was a span of 11 bases. Looked up from germline, CDR1 is SGDLS and CDR2 is YYNGEE. The CDR3 loop is CASSVGGGKETQYF. CDR3 bases: TGTGCCAGCAGCGTGGGAGGCGGGAAAGAGACCCAGTACTTC.

V usage is TRBV6-6 and J usage is TRBJ2-3; possibly TRBD2 for D (6 bases). Per germline, CDR1 MNHNY and CDR2 SVGAGI (reference sequence). V lost 6 bases, J lost 6 bases, and 7 bases lay in between. This CDR3 is built from 11 residues. CDR3 in amino acids: CASSRGDTQYF. CDR3 nucleotide sequence: TGTGCCAGCAGCCGGGGGGATACGCAGTATTTT.